This T cell receptor beta chain is drawn from a study of blood T cell repertoires in COVID-19. About the research overall: Both acute and convalescent COVID-19 samples were obtained from the United States, Italy and Spain.

Authors' analysis steps: Reference gene primer amplification yielded estimated nucleated cell counts. Clones were read by immunoSEQ multiplex PCR, and TCRdb kept only the in-frame ones, dropping some. The V and J calls and clone size were taken over from that table, and D and trimming were inferred from the DNA. The repertoire holds 95,000 to 150,000 clones, with 70% to 75% as singletons. In germline, CDR1 is MNHEY, CDR2 SVGAGI. The V end lost 6 bases, the J end lost 1 base, and 6 bases lay between the germline ends. The CDR3 extends over 12 amino acids. This clone was counted only a few times. The source of this sequence is a man in his fifties or sixties with acute or convalescent COVID-19. The sequenced material came from peripheral blood. V and J are TRBV6-5 and TRBJ1-1, with D unclear. Here the CDR3 DNA reads TGTGCCAGCAGCTCAGGGAACACTGAAGCTTTCTTT. It is translated as CASSSGNTEAFF.